The rows below give T cell receptor beta chains drawn from one sample of a study of shared clonotypes between healthy human individuals. Some clones are missing from TCRdb's copy, which holds only in-frame ones; the method was immunoSEQ multiplex PCR. Counted here are 2.3 million or so clones, just over 90% occurring once; the ten biggest clones make up 0.39%. Sequenced sample: naive CD4+ T cells from PBMCs. The receptors stem from a man aged 18 to 35 in good health. Some clones in this sample may be carry-over from other donors' samples. The CDR3 runs from the conserved cysteine through the conserved F or W. The order of the fields is clone size, D gene, J gene, V gene, CDR3 length, CDR3 DNA, CDR3 protein. D genes are given only for firm matches. Rows may omit the clone size; those that give it use once, few, many or a size class.

>NA|NA|TRBJ2-1|TRBV27|15
TGTGCCAGCAGTTTAGAGGGATCCCATAACAATGAGCAGTTCTTC
CASSLEGSHNNEQFF
>NA|NA|TRBJ2-5|TRBV10-3|13
TGTGCCACCCAAGGAACCCCCCGAGAGACCCAGTACTTC
CATQGTPRETQYF
>NA|NA|TRBJ1-2|TRBV6-6|13
TGTGCCAGCAGTTACCAGGGATTGGACGGCTACACCTTC
CASSYQGLDGYTF
>NA|TRBD1|TRBJ2-1|TRBV5-1|15
TGCGCCAGCAGCTTAACAGGGGTTTCCTACAATGAGCAGTTCTTC
CASSLTGVSYNEQFF
>NA|TRBD2|TRBJ2-7|TRBV9|20
TGTGCCAGCAGCGTAGAGGGACTAGCGGGACACTCCTCAAGCAGGAACGAGCAGTACTTC
CASSVEGLAGHSSSRNEQYF
>NA|NA|TRBJ1-1|TRBV28|14
TGTGCCAGCAAAGTTTGGGCAGGACCCACTGAAGCTTTCTTT
CASKVWAGPTEAFF
>NA|TRBD1|TRBJ2-2|TRBV5-1|15
TGCGCCAGCAGCTCGGACAGGGTAAACACCGGGGAGCTGTTTTTT
CASSSDRVNTGELFF
>NA|NA|TRBJ1-2|TRBV6-5|15
TGTGCCAGCAGCCCCAGGTCCGGGGGTAGCTATGGCTACACCTTC
CASSPRSGGSYGYTF
>few|NA|TRBJ1-1|TRBV10-3|12
TGTGCCATCAGTGAGTCGGGATCTGAAGCTTTCTTT
CAISESGSEAFF
>NA|TRBD1|TRBJ1-4|TRBV7-6|17
TGTGCCAGCAGCTCCTACCCGCCGGGACAGGGATCTGAAAAACTGTTTTTT
CASSSYPPGQGSEKLFF
>NA|TRBD1|TRBJ2-5|TRBV28|15
TGTGCCAGCAGCCTGGGACAGGGGGAGCAAGAGACCCAGTACTTC
CASSLGQGEQETQYF
>NA|NA|TRBJ2-1|TRBV11-3|15
TGTGCCAGCAGCCGGACGTTCACCTCCTACAATGAGCAGTTCTTC
CASSRTFTSYNEQFF
>once|TRBD1|TRBJ2-7|TRBV7-9|16
TGTGCCAGCAGCTTAGTGTCGGACAGGGGTGGGAACGAGCAGTACTTC
CASSLVSDRGGNEQYF
>NA|NA|TRBJ1-2|TRBV28|11
TGTGCCAGCAGCTTGAACTATGGCTACACCTTC
CASSLNYGYTF
>NA|TRBD2|TRBJ2-1|TRBV11-3|15
TGTGCCAGCAGCTTATTAGCGGGAGTTAGCAATGAGCAGTTCTTC
CASSLLAGVSNEQFF
>NA|NA|TRBJ2-2|TRBV7-9|16
TGTGCCAGCAGCTTGGGTTCTGGGACCCCACGCGGGGAGCTGTTTTTT
CASSLGSGTPRGELFF
>NA|NA|TRBJ2-5|TRBV29-1|10
TGCAGCGTTGGTAGAGAGACCCAGTACTTC
CSVGRETQYF
>NA|NA|TRBJ2-1|TRBV10-3|15
TGTGCCATCAGTGAGTCAGGACCAGCTTACAATGAGCAGTTCTTC
CAISESGPAYNEQFF
>NA|TRBD1|TRBJ1-1|TRBV28|15
TGTGCCAGCAGTTTCAGGAACAGGGGGAACACTGAAGCTTTCTTT
CASSFRNRGNTEAFF
>few|TRBD1|TRBJ1-1|TRBV27|16
TGTGCCAGCAGGGCCCAGGACAGGGGAAGGAACACTGAAGCTTTCTTT
CASRAQDRGRNTEAFF
>NA|NA|TRBJ1-1|TRBV28|12
TGTGCCAGCAGTTTGATTAGGGAAACAGCTTTCTTT
CASSLIRETAFF
>NA|TRBD2|TRBJ2-7|TRBV27|14
TGTGCCAGCAGTTTAGGACTAGCGGCTTACGAGCAGTACTTC
CASSLGLAAYEQYF
>NA|NA|TRBJ2-3|TRBV19|12
TGTGCCAGTATTGGACGCACAGATACGCAGTATTTT
CASIGRTDTQYF
>NA|TRBD1|TRBJ2-3|TRBV7-2|16
TGTGCCAGCAGCCAACAGGGGGCGCTACGAAGAGATGCGCAGTATTTT
CASSQQGALRRDAQYF
>few|NA|TRBJ1-1|TRBV28|13
TGTGCCAGCAGTTTAAGGGACAACACTGAAGCTTTCTTT
CASSLRDNTEAFF